What follows are 19 T cell receptor beta chains derived from one specimen sequenced in a study of technical replicates of blood from a few donors. Produced via immunoSEQ multiplex PCR; TCRdb's table is partial and in-frame only. The sample has around 57,000 clones; 94% are singletons. The sample comprised T cells isolated from PBMCs. These receptors were obtained from a human donor in good health.

This chain connects TRBV5-1 to TRBJ2-1, with 7 bases fitting TRBD2. This CDR3 region has 15 residues. The J segment lost 0 bases and the V segment lost 7 bases, leaving 7 bases of the junction unmatched. CDR1 and CDR2 from the germline V gene are SGHRS and YFSETQ. CDR3 loop: CASYDGRPSYNEQFF. CDR3 bases: TGCGCCAGCTATGACGGGAGGCCCTCCTACAATGAGCAGTTCTTC.

The V gene is TRBV10-3, the J gene TRBJ1-1, with TRBD1 identical over 7 bases. V dropped 6 bases and J dropped 5; count of bases not matched to a gene: 6. Germline values: CDR1 ENHRY, CDR2 SYGVKD. CDR3 length equals 13 residues. This CDR3 is CAISLAGGTEAFF. Written as DNA, the CDR3 is TGTGCCATCAGCCTTGCAGGGGGGACTGAAGCTTTCTTT.

This chain connects TRBV11-2 to TRBJ2-7; 12 bases match TRBD2. The junction had 3 bases not matched to a gene; V was cut back by 4 bases and J by 2 bases. This CDR3 is built from 15 residues. Germline CDR1 and CDR2: SGHAT and FQNNGV. CDR3 sequence reads: CASSSLAGGPYEQYF. The DNA of the CDR3 is TGTGCCAGCAGCTCCCTAGCGGGGGGGCCCTACGAGCAGTACTTC.

J is TRBJ1-5 and V is TRBV14; D is ambiguous. Looked up from germline, CDR1 is SGHDN and CDR2 is FVKESK. The CDR3 sequence is 12 residues long. Trimming left V 2 bases short and J 5 bases short, with 4 bases between. The CDR3 loop reads CASSQPDQPQHF. DNA of the CDR3: TGTGCCAGCAGCCAACCGGATCAGCCCCAGCATTTT.

This chain uses TRBV23-1 with TRBJ2-7, with 10 nucleotides matching TRBD2. TRBV23-1 is an ORF, and what it does is uncertain. This CDR3 contains 21 residues. The V gene end was trimmed by 0 bases and the J gene end by 7 bases; junction bases not matched to a gene: 24. CDR3 sequence: CASSQSPAQVKEREGYSEQYF. DNA of the CDR3: TGCGCCAGCAGTCAATCACCCGCCCAGGTGAAGGAGCGGGAGGGGTACTCGGAGCAGTACTTC.

This rearrangement joins TRBV7-8 to TRBJ2-3; 8 bases map to TRBD1. Trimming took 5 bases from V and 3 from J; bases not matched to a gene: 7. Germline V lookup: CDR1 SGHVS, CDR2 FQNEAQ. The CDR3 loop spans 15 amino acids. CDR3: CASSPDRGWTDTQYF. As DNA, the CDR3 is TGTGCCAGCAGCCCAGACAGGGGATGGACAGATACGCAGTATTTT.

CDR3 amino acids: CASSPGGGRGETQYF. In DNA, the CDR3 is TGCGCCAGCAGCCCCGGGGGTGGTCGCGGGGAGACCCAGTACTTC. The chain has TRBV5-1 and TRBJ2-5; tentative D call: TRBD2 (6 bases). V was cut by 4 bases and J by 5 bases, with 18 bases left in between. The CDR3 consists of 15 residues. Per germline, CDR1 SGHRS and CDR2 YFSETQ.

The chain is built from TRBV11-3 and TRBJ1-1; 9 bases align to TRBD1. The germline gives CDR1 SGHNT, CDR2 YENEEA. The CDR3 contains 16 residues. Trimming cost V 4 bases and J 3 bases; bases outside gene matches: 9. As DNA, the CDR3 is TGTGCCAGCAGCTCAGGACAGGGGCGCCTCTACACTGAAGCTTTCTTT. Its translation is CASSSGQGRLYTEAFF.

This chain uses TRBV9 with TRBJ2-7; D perhaps matches TRBD2 (5 bases). The CDR3 runs 14 residues. CDR1 is SGDLS and CDR2 is YYNGEE in the germline V gene. Trimming left V 0 bases short and J 4 bases short, with 11 bases between. DNA for the CDR3: TGTGCCAGCAGCGTAGACCCTCAGCGGTACGAGCAGTACTTC. Its protein is CASSVDPQRYEQYF.

In its sample, this clone was seen a few times. The V and J genes are TRBV11-2 and TRBJ1-1, with TRBD1 identical over 10 bases. With V trimmed by 6 bases and J by 6 bases, 7 bases remained unmatched. The CDR3 spans 14 residues. Looked up from germline, CDR1 is SGHAT and CDR2 is FQNNGV. DNA of the CDR3: TGTGCCAGCAGGGGACAGGGGAACGGGGCTGAAGCTTTCTTT. Amino acids: CASRGQGNGAEAFF. Full variable domain (outside the CDR3, taken from reference TRBV11-2 and TRBJ1-1): EAGVAQSPRYKIIEKRQSVAFWCNPISGHATLYWYQQILGQGPKLLIQFQNNGVVDDSQLPKDRFSAERLKGVDSTLKIQPAKLEDSAVYLCASRGQGNGAEAFFGQGTRLTVV.

The chain couples TRBV15 to TRBJ1-5; D uncertain. The V gene's germline CDR1 is LNHNV and CDR2 YYDKDF (reference sequence). Trimming took off 3 bases at V and 0 bases at J, with 6 bases between the two ends. CDR3 size: 14 residues. The CDR3 coding sequence is TGTGCCACCAGCAGCAGGCGTAGCAATCAGCCCCAGCATTTT. Translating gives CATSSRRSNQPQHF.

The chain recombines TRBV18 with TRBJ2-3, with 7 positions matching TRBD1. The V gene's germline CDR1 is KGHSH and CDR2 LQKENI. Trimming at V came to 3 bases and at J to 2 bases, leaving 11 bases not matched to a gene. This CDR3 has 17 residues. The CDR3 loop reads CASSPYPRTGNTDTQYF. The CDR3 DNA follows: TGTGCCAGCTCACCCTATCCAAGGACAGGTAACACAGATACGCAGTATTTT. The entire variable domain, with the rest obtained from reference TRBV18 and TRBJ2-3, is as follows: NAGVMQNPRHLVRRRGQEARLRCSPMKGHSHVYWYRQLPEEGLKFMVYLQKENIIDESGMPKERFSAEFPKEGPSILRIQQVVRGDSAAYFCASSPYPRTGNTDTQYFGPGTRLTVL.

The chain has TRBV5-4 and TRBJ1-5, with unresolved D. The ends were cut back, 2 bases at V and 0 bases at J, with 6 bases in the middle. The V gene's germline CDR1 is SGHNT and CDR2 YYREEE (reference sequence). The CDR3 runs to 14 residues. CDR3 nucleotide sequence: TGTGCCAGCAGCTTAAAATATAGCAATCAGCCCCAGCATTTT. This sequence encodes CASSLKYSNQPQHF.

The V and J genes are TRBV5-1 and TRBJ2-5; the D is unclear. V lost 2 bases and J lost 4, with 6 bases in between. Germline CDR1 and CDR2: SGHRS and YFSETQ. This CDR3 spans 12 amino acids. As DNA, the CDR3 is TGCGCCAGCAGCTTCGGTGGAGAGACCCAGTACTTC. This translates into CASSFGGETQYF.

J is TRBJ1-1 and V is TRBV11-1; TRBD1 agrees at 11 bases. This CDR3 spans 14 amino acids. Germline V gene sequence: CDR1 SGHAT, CDR2 FQDESV (reference sequence). The V and J ends lost 4 bases and 6 bases, in that order; junction bases with no gene match: 4. The DNA for the CDR3 is TGTGCCAGCAGCTCCGGGACAGGGGGAGCTGAAGCTTTCTTT. This codes for CASSSGTGGAEAFF.

V gene TRBV5-1 combines with J gene TRBJ1-1; 9 positions match TRBD1. Germline V gene sequence: CDR1 SGHRS, CDR2 YFSETQ. The CDR3 totals 19 residues. Unmatched junction bases numbered 13, after V lost 0 bases and J lost 1 base. Here the CDR3 reads CASSLALDRGAISNTEAFF. CDR3 sequence (DNA): TGCGCCAGCAGCTTGGCATTGGACAGGGGCGCTATTTCGAACACTGAAGCTTTCTTT.

The V gene is TRBV11-2, the J gene TRBJ2-7, with 9 bases fitting TRBD1. Germline-derived CDR1 and CDR2 are SGHAT and FQNNGV. The CDR3 sequence is 16 residues long. Unmatched junction bases numbered 6, after V lost 1 base and J lost 2 bases. CDR3 coding DNA: TGTGCCAGCAGCTTAGGTCTACAGGGGGCCACCTACGAGCAGTACTTC. This gives the protein CASSLGLQGATYEQYF.

This clone was observed once. This chain uses TRBV28 with TRBJ1-5; 7 bases match TRBD1. The V segment lost 8 bases and the J segment 2 bases; nucleotides outside the gene matches: 9. Germline values: CDR1 MDHEN, CDR2 SYDVKM. CDR3 length: 15 residues. The chain's CDR3 is CASLIGQAGNQPQHF. The CDR3 bases are TGTGCCAGCCTCATTGGACAGGCGGGCAATCAGCCCCAGCATTTT.

This sequence joins TRBV9 and TRBJ2-5, with TRBD1 as a possible D gene (5 bases). This CDR3 comprises 14 residues. Trimming cost V 0 bases and J 4 bases, with 10 bases left between them. The V gene's germline CDR1 is SGDLS and CDR2 YYNGEE. CDR3 bases: TGTGCCAGCAGCGTAGGATGGGGCGGAGAGACCCAGTACTTC. Translating it yields CASSVGWGGETQYF. Looking up the rest from reference TRBV9 and TRBJ2-5 gives the full variable domain: DSGVTQTPKHLITATGQRVTLRCSPRSGDLSVYWYQQSLDQGLQFLIQYYNGEERAKGNILERFSAQQFPDLHSELNLSSLELGDSALYFCASSVGWGGETQYFGPGTRLLVL.